The TCR beta chain under discussion was sequenced for a study of cytomegalovirus exposure and HLA in healthy donors. The PCR was carried out with 60 Vbeta primers and 13 Jbeta primers. The method was immunoSEQ multiplex PCR; TCRdb's version includes in-frame clones alone and lacks a portion of them. The sample includes some 150,000 clones, more than 75% seen only once; the top ten take 0.85% to 1.4%. The CDR3 is made up of 14 amino acids. Points from the study as a whole: Later work found most CMV-associated TCR beta chains apparently HLA-restricted. Per published accounts, TCR beta sequences correctly predicted the HLA-A and HLA-B alleles of most subjects. Being productive about 87% or about 30% of the time was typical of most TCR beta V segments in an earlier analysis. The investigators catalogued about 170 TCR beta chains as cytomegalovirus-associated.

On this clone itself: Its antigen remains unknown.

Sequenced input: PBMCs. This sequence originates from a male donor in good health and CMV-seronegative. The gene calls are TRBV21-1 and TRBJ1-1; TRBD1 is the table's D call and was not checked against the DNA. TRBV21-1 has pseudogene status. As DNA, the CDR3 is TGTGCCAGCAACTTAGGACAGGGACGGGCTGAAGCTTTCTTT. Its translation: CASNLGQGRAEAFF.